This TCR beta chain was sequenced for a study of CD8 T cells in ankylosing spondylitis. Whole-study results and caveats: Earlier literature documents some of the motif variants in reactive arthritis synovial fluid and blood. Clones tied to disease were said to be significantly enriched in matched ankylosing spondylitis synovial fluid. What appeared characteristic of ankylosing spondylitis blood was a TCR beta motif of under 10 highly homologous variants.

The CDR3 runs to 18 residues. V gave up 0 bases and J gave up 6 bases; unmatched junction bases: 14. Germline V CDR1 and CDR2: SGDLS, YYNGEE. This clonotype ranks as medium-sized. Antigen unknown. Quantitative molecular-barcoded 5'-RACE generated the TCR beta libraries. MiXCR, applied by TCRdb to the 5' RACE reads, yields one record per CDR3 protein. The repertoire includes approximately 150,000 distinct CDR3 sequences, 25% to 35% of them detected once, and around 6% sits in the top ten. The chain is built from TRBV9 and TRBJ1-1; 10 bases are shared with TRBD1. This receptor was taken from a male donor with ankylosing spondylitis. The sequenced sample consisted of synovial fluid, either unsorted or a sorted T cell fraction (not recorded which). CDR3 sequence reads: CASSVGYLTGGKGAEAFF. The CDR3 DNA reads TGTGCCAGCAGCGTAGGTTATCTGACAGGGGGCAAGGGTGCTGAAGCTTTCTTT. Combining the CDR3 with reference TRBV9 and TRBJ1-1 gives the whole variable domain DSGVTQTPKHLITATGQRVTLRCSPRSGDLSVYWYQQSLDQGLQFLIQYYNGEERAKGNILERFSAQQFPDLHSELNLSSLELGDSALYFCASSVGYLTGGKGAEAFFGQGTRLTVV.